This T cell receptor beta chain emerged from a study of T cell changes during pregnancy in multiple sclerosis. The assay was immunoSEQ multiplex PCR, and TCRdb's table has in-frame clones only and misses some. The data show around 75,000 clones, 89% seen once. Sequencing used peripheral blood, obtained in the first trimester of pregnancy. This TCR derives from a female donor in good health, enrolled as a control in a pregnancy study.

CDR3: CASKAGQETTGELFF. The CDR3 DNA reads TGTGCCAGCAAGGCGGGACAGGAGACAACCGGGGAGCTGTTTTTT. J is TRBJ2-2 and V is TRBV6-4, with TRBD1 matching 8 bases. The CDR3 has 15 amino acids. The germline CDR1 and CDR2 sequences are MRHNA and SNTAGT. The junction had 9 bases not matched to a gene; V was cut back by 7 bases and J by 5 bases.